Described below is a single TCR beta chain sequence and its context. This record comes from a study of shared clonotypes between healthy human individuals. The wider study: Contributing individuals were two females and three males aged 18 to 49.

CD45RO-negative CD8 cells positively selected for CCR7 made up the naive population, which excluded terminally differentiated effector memory CD45RA+ cells. Each subset's genomic DNA was shared equally among a number of immunoSEQ plates. Libraries were prepared by immunoSEQ multiplex PCR; TCRdb keeps only in-frame clonotypes and omits some of them. The sample carries around 2.1 million clones, 93% recorded once. CDR1 is SGHDT, CDR2 YYEEEE, per germline. The J segment lost 4 bases and the V segment lost 1 base, leaving 8 bases of the junction unmatched. The CDR3 covers 16 residues. This sequence was found in a man aged 18 to 30 in good health. Some clones in this sample may be carry-over from other donors' samples. The sample comprised naive CD8+ T cells from PBMCs. This rearrangement joins TRBV5-6 to TRBJ2-7, with TRBD2 matching 10 bases. CDR3 nucleotides: TGTGCCAGCAGCTTGTCAGCTAGCGGGAGAGTTTACGAGCAGTACTTC. Translated: CASSLSASGRVYEQYF. Variable domain in full (rest from reference TRBV5-6 and TRBJ2-7): DAGVTQSPTHLIKTRGQQVTLRCSPKSGHDTVSWYQQALGQGPQFIFQYYEEEERQRGNFPDRFSGHQFPNYSSELNVNALLLGDSALYLCASSLSASGRVYEQYFGPGTRLTVT.